This T cell receptor (beta chain) was sequenced during a study of shared clonotypes between healthy human individuals. The donors, healthy adults who were HIV-negative, had experienced no recent acute infections or vaccinations. Study-wide points: Among non-shared clonotypes, generation probabilities were lower than among those shared by all four donors.

Concerning this clone: Its antigen is not identified.

Profiled with immunoSEQ multiplex PCR; TCRdb holds only in-frame clones, not every one. The table shows roughly 1,000,000 clones, with around 78% occurring only once. Sample: memory CD4+ T cells from PBMCs. Subset denoted: CD45RA-negative fraction. The sequence came from a man aged 18 to 30 in good health. Some clones in this sample may be carry-over from other donors' samples.

The CDR3 spells CAWSVLGLAEYNEQFF. The CDR3 region has the DNA TGTGCCTGGAGTGTACTGGGACTAGCGGAATACAATGAGCAGTTCTTC. V usage is TRBV30 and J usage is TRBJ2-1; 11 bases map to TRBD2. Germline V gives CDR1 GTSNPN, CDR2 SVGIG (reference sequence). Trimming at V came to 0 bases and at J to 4 bases, leaving 5 bases not matched to a gene. This CDR3 has 16 residues.